This T cell receptor beta chain is from a study of shared clonotypes between healthy human individuals. Findings of the study overall: The sampled material consisted only of blood, and tissue repertoires are likely to differ.

Note on this clone: Its antigen remains unidentified.

Authors' analysis steps: Filtering was not the same, since immunoSEQ gave junction-only sequences without quality scores. Profiled with immunoSEQ multiplex PCR; TCRdb holds only in-frame clones, not every one. That table furnishes V, J and clone size, whereas the DNA furnished D and trimming. Counted here are about 480,000 clones, 75% to 85% occurring once; the ten biggest clones make up approximately 13%. This TCR was recovered from a woman aged 40 to 50 in good health. Some clones in this sample may be carry-over from other donors' samples. Sequenced sample: PBMCs.

CDR3 in amino acids: CASSLEARETQYF. Written as DNA, the CDR3 is TGTGCCAGCAGCTTGGAAGCTCGAGAGACCCAGTACTTC. The chain has TRBV5-4 and TRBJ2-5; D not certain. The V gene lost 0 bases and the J gene lost 4 bases, with 7 bases spanning the gap. Per germline, CDR1 SGHNT and CDR2 YYREEE (reference sequence). The CDR3 contains 13 residues.